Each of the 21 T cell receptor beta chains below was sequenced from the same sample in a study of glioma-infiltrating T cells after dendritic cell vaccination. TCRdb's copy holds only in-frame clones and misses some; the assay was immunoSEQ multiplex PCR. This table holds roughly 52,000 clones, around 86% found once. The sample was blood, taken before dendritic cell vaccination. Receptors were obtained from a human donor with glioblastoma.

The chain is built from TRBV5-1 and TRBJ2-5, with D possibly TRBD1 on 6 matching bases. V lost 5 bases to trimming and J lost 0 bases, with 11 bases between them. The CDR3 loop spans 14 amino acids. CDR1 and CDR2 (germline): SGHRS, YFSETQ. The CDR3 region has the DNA TGCGCCAGCAGTCCCGGGACAAACCAAGAGACCCAGTACTTC. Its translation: CASSPGTNQETQYF. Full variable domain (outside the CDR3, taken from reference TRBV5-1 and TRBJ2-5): KAGVTQTPRYLIKTRGQQVTLSCSPISGHRSVSWYQQTPGQGLQFLFEYFSETQRNKGNFPGRFSGRQFSNSRSEMNVSTLELGDSALYLCASSPGTNQETQYFGPGTRLLVL.

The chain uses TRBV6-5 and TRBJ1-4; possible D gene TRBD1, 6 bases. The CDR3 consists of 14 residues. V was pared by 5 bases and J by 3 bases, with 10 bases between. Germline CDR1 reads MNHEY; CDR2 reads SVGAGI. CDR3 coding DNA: TGTGCCAGCAGTCGCCGGACAGCTAATGAAAAACTGTTTTTT. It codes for CASSRRTANEKLFF.

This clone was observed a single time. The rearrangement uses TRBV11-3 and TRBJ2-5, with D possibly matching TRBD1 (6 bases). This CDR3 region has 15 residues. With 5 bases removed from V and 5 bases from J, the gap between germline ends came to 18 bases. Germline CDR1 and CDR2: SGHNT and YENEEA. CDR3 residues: CASSPGGQGWETQYF. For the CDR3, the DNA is TGTGCCAGCAGCCCTGGGGGCCAGGGATGGGAGACCCAGTACTTC.

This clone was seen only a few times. The chain's CDR3 is CASSQGVRGGYNEQFF. The CDR3 DNA reads TGCGCCAGCAGCCAAGGGGTTAGGGGTGGCTACAATGAGCAGTTCTTC. This chain links TRBV4-3 with TRBJ2-1; possibly TRBD1 for D (5 bases). V lost 1 base to trimming and J lost 3 bases, with 13 bases between them. Germline V CDR1 and CDR2: LGHNA, YSLEER. The CDR3 consists of 16 residues.

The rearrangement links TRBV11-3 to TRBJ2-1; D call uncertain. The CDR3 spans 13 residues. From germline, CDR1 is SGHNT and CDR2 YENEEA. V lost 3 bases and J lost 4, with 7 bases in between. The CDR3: CASSLYGYNEQFF. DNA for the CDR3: TGTGCCAGCAGCTTGTACGGGTACAATGAGCAGTTCTTC. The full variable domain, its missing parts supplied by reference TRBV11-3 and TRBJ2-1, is EAGVVQSPRYKIIEKKQPVAFWCNPISGHNTLYWYLQNLGQGPELLIRYENEEAVDDSQLPKDRFSAERLKGVDSTLKIQPAELGDSAVYLCASSLYGYNEQFFGPGTRLTVL.

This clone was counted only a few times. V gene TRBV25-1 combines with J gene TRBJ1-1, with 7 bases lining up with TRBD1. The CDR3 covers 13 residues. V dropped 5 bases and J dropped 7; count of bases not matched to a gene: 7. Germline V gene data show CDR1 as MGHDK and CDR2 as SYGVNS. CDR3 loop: CASSWGTALEAFF. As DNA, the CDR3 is TGTGCCAGCAGTTGGGGGACAGCACTTGAAGCTTTCTTT.

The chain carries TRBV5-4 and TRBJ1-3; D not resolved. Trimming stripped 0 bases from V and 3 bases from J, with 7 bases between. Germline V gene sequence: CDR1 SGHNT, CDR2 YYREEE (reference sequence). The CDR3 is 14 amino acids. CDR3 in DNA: TGTGCCAGCAGCTTGGGGGGAGATGGAAACACCATATATTTT. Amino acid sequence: CASSLGGDGNTIYF.

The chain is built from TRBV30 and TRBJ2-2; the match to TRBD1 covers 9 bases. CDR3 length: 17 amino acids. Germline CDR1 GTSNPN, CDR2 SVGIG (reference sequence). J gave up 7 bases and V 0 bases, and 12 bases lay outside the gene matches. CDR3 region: CAWSVGEGTGPGGELFF. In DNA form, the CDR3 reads TGTGCCTGGAGTGTAGGGGAGGGGACAGGGCCGGGCGGGGAGCTGTTTTTT.

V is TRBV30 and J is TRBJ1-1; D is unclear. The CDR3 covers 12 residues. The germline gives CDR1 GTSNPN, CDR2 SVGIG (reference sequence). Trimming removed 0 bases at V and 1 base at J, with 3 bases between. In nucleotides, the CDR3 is TGTGCCTGGAGTGTTAGGAACACTGAAGCTTTCTTT. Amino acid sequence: CAWSVRNTEAFF.

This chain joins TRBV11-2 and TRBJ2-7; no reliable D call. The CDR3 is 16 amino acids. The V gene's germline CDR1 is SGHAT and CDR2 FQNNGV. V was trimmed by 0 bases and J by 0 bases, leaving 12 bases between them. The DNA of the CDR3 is TGTGCCAGCAGCTTAGATCTGATGACAAGCTCCTACGAGCAGTACTTC. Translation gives CASSLDLMTSSYEQYF.

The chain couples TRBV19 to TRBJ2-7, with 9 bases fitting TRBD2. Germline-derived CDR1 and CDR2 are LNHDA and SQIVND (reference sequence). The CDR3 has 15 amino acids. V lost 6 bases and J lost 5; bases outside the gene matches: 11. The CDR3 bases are TGTGCCAGTAGCAGTAGCGGGAGAGTCGCGGACGAGCAGTACTTC. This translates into CASSSSGRVADEQYF.

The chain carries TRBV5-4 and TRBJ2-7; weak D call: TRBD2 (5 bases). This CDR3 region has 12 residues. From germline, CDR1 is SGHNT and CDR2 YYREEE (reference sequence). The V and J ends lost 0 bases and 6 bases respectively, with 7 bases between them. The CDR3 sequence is CASSLGGFEQYF. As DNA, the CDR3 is TGTGCCAGCAGCTTGGGAGGGTTCGAGCAGTACTTC.

In DNA form, the CDR3 reads TGTGCCAGTAGTATAGGTCCCGGGACAGAGGGCCCTGAAGCTTTCTTT. Protein sequence: CASSIGPGTEGPEAFF. The V and J genes are TRBV19 and TRBJ1-1; 7 positions agree with TRBD1. The CDR3 sequence is 16 residues long. Germline V lookup: CDR1 LNHDA, CDR2 SQIVND (reference sequence). V was clipped by 1 base and J by 6 bases; unmatched bases: 11. Full variable domain (remainder filled in from reference TRBV19 and TRBJ1-1): DGGITQSPKYLFRKEGQNVTLSCEQNLNHDAMYWYRQDPGQGLRLIYYSQIVNDFQKGDIAEGYSVSREKKESFPLTVTSAQKNPTAFYLCASSIGPGTEGPEAFFGQGTRLTVV.

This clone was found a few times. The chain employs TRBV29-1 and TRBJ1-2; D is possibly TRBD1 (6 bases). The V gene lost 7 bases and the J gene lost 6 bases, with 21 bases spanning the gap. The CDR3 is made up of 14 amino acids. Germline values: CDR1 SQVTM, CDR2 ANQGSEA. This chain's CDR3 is CSGTYGGGSNGYTF. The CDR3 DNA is TGCAGCGGAACATATGGGGGGGGCTCGAATGGCTACACCTTC.

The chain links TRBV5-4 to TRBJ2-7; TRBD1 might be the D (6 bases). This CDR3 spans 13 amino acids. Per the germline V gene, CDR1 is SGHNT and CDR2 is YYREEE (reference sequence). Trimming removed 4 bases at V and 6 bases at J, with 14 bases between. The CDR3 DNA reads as TGTGCCAGCAGCAGCCAGGGGTCTAGCGAGCAGTACTTC. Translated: CASSSQGSSEQYF.

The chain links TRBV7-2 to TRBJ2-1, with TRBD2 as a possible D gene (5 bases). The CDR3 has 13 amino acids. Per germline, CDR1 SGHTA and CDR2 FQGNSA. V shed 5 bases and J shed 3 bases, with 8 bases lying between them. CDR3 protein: CASSQTNYNEQFF. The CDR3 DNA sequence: TGTGCCAGCAGCCAGACTAACTACAATGAGCAGTTCTTC.

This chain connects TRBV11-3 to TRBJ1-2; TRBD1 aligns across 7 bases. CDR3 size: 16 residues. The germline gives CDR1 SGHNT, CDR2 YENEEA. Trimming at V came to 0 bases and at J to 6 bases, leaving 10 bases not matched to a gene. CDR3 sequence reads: CASSLDRGRGQDGYTF. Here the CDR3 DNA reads TGTGCCAGCAGCTTAGATCGCGGGAGGGGGCAAGATGGCTACACCTTC. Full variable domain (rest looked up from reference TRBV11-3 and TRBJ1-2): EAGVVQSPRYKIIEKKQPVAFWCNPISGHNTLYWYLQNLGQGPELLIRYENEEAVDDSQLPKDRFSAERLKGVDSTLKIQPAELGDSAVYLCASSLDRGRGQDGYTFGSGTRLTVV.

CDR3: CAWTRRATPFYEQYF. In DNA form, the CDR3 reads TGTGCCTGGACCCGCAGGGCCACCCCTTTCTACGAGCAGTACTTC. This rearrangement joins TRBV30 to TRBJ2-7; a possible D gene is TRBD1 (5 bases). Per the germline V gene, CDR1 is GTSNPN and CDR2 is SVGIG (reference sequence). The CDR3 covers 15 residues. Trimming took off 4 bases at V and 3 bases at J, with 19 bases between the two ends. Full variable domain (rest looked up from reference TRBV30 and TRBJ2-7): SQTIHQWPATLVQPVGSPLSLECTVEGTSNPNLYWYRQAAGRGLQLLFYSVGIGQISSEVPQNLSASRPQDRQFILSSKKLLLSDSGFYLCAWTRRATPFYEQYFGPGTRLTVT.

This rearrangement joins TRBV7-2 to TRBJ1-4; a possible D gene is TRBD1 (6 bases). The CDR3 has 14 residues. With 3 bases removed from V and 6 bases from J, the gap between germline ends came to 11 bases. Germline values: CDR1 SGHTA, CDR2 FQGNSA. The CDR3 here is CASSFNGGDEKLFF. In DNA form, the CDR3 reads TGTGCCAGCAGCTTTAATGGGGGCGATGAAAAACTGTTTTTT.

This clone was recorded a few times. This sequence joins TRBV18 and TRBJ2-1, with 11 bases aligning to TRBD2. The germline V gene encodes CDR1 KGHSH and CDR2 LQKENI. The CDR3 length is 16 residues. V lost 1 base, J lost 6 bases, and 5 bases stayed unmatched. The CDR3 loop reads CASSPLGLAVTNEQFF. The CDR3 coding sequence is TGTGCCAGCTCACCACTGGGACTAGCGGTCACCAATGAGCAGTTCTTC. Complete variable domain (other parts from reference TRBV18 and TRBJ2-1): NAGVMQNPRHLVRRRGQEARLRCSPMKGHSHVYWYRQLPEEGLKFMVYLQKENIIDESGMPKERFSAEFPKEGPSILRIQQVVRGDSAAYFCASSPLGLAVTNEQFFGPGTRLTVL.

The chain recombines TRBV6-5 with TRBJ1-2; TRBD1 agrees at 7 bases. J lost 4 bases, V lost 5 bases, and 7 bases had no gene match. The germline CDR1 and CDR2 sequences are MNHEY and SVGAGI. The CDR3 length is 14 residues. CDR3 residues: CASSIGQEVYGYTF. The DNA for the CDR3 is TGTGCCAGCAGTATCGGACAGGAAGTCTATGGCTACACCTTC.